These 14 T cell receptor beta chains came from one sample sequenced in a study of Graves' ophthalmopathy and Graves' hyperthyroidism. Scientists amplified the TCR beta CDR3 regions from RNA transcripts. Second-round multiplex PCR came after first-round RT-PCR with HTBI primers. TCRdb re-called the multiplex PCR reads through MiXCR, storing one row per CDR3 protein. Among 650,000 to 900,000 distinct CDR3 sequences listed, roughly two fifths were seen once. Source material: peripheral blood. These TCRs come from an adult man with Graves' ophthalmopathy.

This clonotype was recorded at least ten times. The chain combines TRBV7-2 with TRBJ2-7; TRBD1 aligns across 11 bases. Germline lookup yields CDR1 SGHTA and CDR2 FQGNSA. With V trimmed by 4 bases and J by 6 bases, 5 bases remained unmatched. The CDR3 extends over 14 amino acids. DNA of the CDR3: TGTGCCAGCAGCTCACGGACAGGGGGCACCGAGCAGTACTTC. It specifies CASSSRTGGTEQYF.

In this sample, this clonotype turned up many times. The chain links TRBV7-9 to TRBJ1-1, with a weak D call TRBD1 (6 bases). The CDR3 totals 12 residues. The germline V and J ends were trimmed by 5 bases and 6 bases, with 10 bases remaining between them. CDR1 and CDR2 from the germline V gene are SEHNR and FQNEAQ (reference sequence). For the CDR3, the DNA is TGTGCCAGCAGCCCCAGGGGTGCTGAAGCTTTCTTT. Its protein is CASSPRGAEAFF.

This clonotype was counted only a few times. The chain combines TRBV19 with TRBJ1-1, with TRBD1 as a possible D gene (5 bases). The CDR3 has 14 residues. Trimming took off 6 bases at V and 3 bases at J, with 14 bases between the two ends. CDR1 and CDR2 (germline): LNHDA, SQIVND (reference sequence). The CDR3 DNA reads TGTGCCAGTAGCCAAACTTGGGGACACACTGAAGCTTTCTTT. Encoded protein: CASSQTWGHTEAFF. Full variable domain (missing parts from reference TRBV19 and TRBJ1-1): DGGITQSPKYLFRKEGQNVTLSCEQNLNHDAMYWYRQDPGQGLRLIYYSQIVNDFQKGDIAEGYSVSREKKESFPLTVTSAQKNPTAFYLCASSQTWGHTEAFFGQGTRLTVV.

The chain couples TRBV15 to TRBJ2-7; 11 bases match TRBD2. CDR1 and CDR2 (germline): LNHNV, YYDKDF (reference sequence). J was trimmed by 5 bases and V by 5 bases; bases with no gene match: 11. This CDR3 has 16 residues. The CDR3 DNA follows: TGTGCCACCAGCGTCGTAGCGGGAGGGCCGTCCCACGAGCAGTACTTC. Translated: CATSVVAGGPSHEQYF. The entire variable domain, with the rest obtained from reference TRBV15 and TRBJ2-7, is as follows: DAMVIQNPRYQVTQFGKPVTLSCSQTLNHNVMYWYQQKSSQAPKLLFHYYDKDFNNEADTPDNFQSRRPNTSFCFLDIRSPGLGDTAMYLCATSVVAGGPSHEQYFGPGTRLTVT.

At least ten counts were recorded for this clonotype. The rearrangement joins TRBV10-3 to TRBJ1-4, with D uncertain. The CDR3 spans 15 residues. From germline, CDR1 is ENHRY and CDR2 SYGVKD. The germline V and J ends were trimmed by 8 bases and 0 bases, with 13 bases remaining between them. The CDR3 sequence is CAISSGTATNEKLFF. The CDR3 DNA reads as TGTGCCATCTCTAGTGGAACGGCAACTAATGAAAAACTGTTTTTT.

To note about this clonotype: A much larger clone differs by one base, so this may be a read error. The chain combines TRBV7-9 with TRBJ1-1, with D hard to call. Trimming removed 9 bases from V and 1 base from J, with 12 bases in between. CDR3 length: 13 amino acids. Germline loops: CDR1 SEHNR, CDR2 FQNEAQ (reference sequence). Here the CDR3 DNA reads TGTGCCAGTAGTATGGGCAAGAACACTGAAGCTTTCTTT. This translates into CASSMGKNTEAFF.

This clonotype was found many times. The rearrangement uses TRBV10-3 and TRBJ1-3; D uncertain. The CDR3 totals 13 residues. V gave up 6 bases and J gave up 0 bases, with 6 bases separating them. Germline V CDR1 and CDR2: ENHRY, SYGVKD. The CDR3 protein is CAIRANSGNTIYF. Here the CDR3 DNA reads TGTGCCATCAGGGCCAACTCTGGAAACACCATATATTTT.

The chain is built from TRBV10-3 and TRBJ1-2; TRBD1 is a possible D gene (6 bases). Germline-derived CDR1 and CDR2 are ENHRY and SYGVKD. Trimming cost V 4 bases and J 8 bases, with 11 bases left between them. This CDR3 contains 12 residues. Here the CDR3 DNA reads TGTGCCATCAGTGCAGGGGTAGGGGGCTACACCTTC. Amino acid sequence: CAISAGVGGYTF.

With regard to this clonotype: Relative to the germline gene, one junction end is altered; a read error may explain this. V and J are TRBV25-1 and TRBJ2-2, with unresolved D. Germline lookup yields CDR1 MGHDK and CDR2 SYGVNS. The CDR3 runs to 15 residues. CDR3 coding DNA: TGCGCCAGCAACTACCGGGTCCGATACACCGGGGAGCTGTTTTTT. Translating it yields CASNYRVRYTGELFF. Full variable domain (outside the CDR3, taken from reference TRBV25-1 and TRBJ2-2): EADIYQTPRYLVIGTGKKITLECSQTMGHDKMYWYQQDPGMELHLIHYSYGVNSTEKGDLSSESTVSRIRTEHFPLTLESARPSHTSQYLCASNYRVRYTGELFFGEGSRLTVL.

This clonotype was found once. The chain joins TRBV7-2 to TRBJ2-5; D perhaps matches TRBD2 (5 bases). V lost 4 bases and J 5 bases, leaving 11 bases between the germline ends. This CDR3 has 13 amino acids. Germline loops: CDR1 SGHTA, CDR2 FQGNSA. CDR3 residues: CASSYAGEETQYF. CDR3 DNA: TGTGCCAGCAGCTATGCCGGGGAGGAGACCCAGTACTTC.

This clonotype was counted only a few times. This rearrangement joins TRBV20-1 to TRBJ1-4, with 7 nucleotides matching TRBD1. Germline trimming cut 0 bases from V and 7 bases from J; bases unmatched to any gene: 2. Per germline, CDR1 DFQATT and CDR2 SNEGSKA (reference sequence). This CDR3 comprises 13 residues. Here the CDR3 DNA reads TGCAGTGCTAGAGAAGGGGGCGGTGAAAAACTGTTTTTT. Protein product: CSAREGGGEKLFF.

The chain recombines TRBV5-4 with TRBJ1-1; D ambiguous. V was trimmed by 0 bases and J by 3 bases, leaving 12 bases between them. Germline-derived CDR1 and CDR2 are SGHNT and YYREEE (reference sequence). The CDR3 is 15 amino acids. The CDR3 loop reads CASSLAKQTYTEAFF. DNA for the CDR3: TGTGCCAGCAGCTTGGCTAAACAGACTTACACTGAAGCTTTCTTT.

This clonotype was counted a few times. The chain is built from TRBV11-2 and TRBJ2-7; D is undetermined. Per the germline V gene, CDR1 is SGHAT and CDR2 is FQNNGV. The CDR3 covers 14 residues. V lost 5 bases to trimming and J lost 2 bases, with 13 bases between them. CDR3 DNA sequence: TGTGCCAGCAGCCTAAGGAGATCGACCTACGAGCAGTACTTC. Protein sequence: CASSLRRSTYEQYF. Filled out from reference TRBV11-2 and TRBJ2-7, the complete variable domain reads EAGVAQSPRYKIIEKRQSVAFWCNPISGHATLYWYQQILGQGPKLLIQFQNNGVVDDSQLPKDRFSAERLKGVDSTLKIQPAKLEDSAVYLCASSLRRSTYEQYFGPGTRLTVT.

There are many counts of this clonotype. V is TRBV29-1 and J is TRBJ2-5; weak D call: TRBD1 (6 bases). V lost 6 bases and J 1 base, leaving 9 bases between the germline ends. The CDR3 loop spans 12 amino acids. Germline V CDR1 and CDR2: SQVTM, ANQGSEA. CDR3 residues: CSVSQGQETQYF. In DNA form, the CDR3 reads TGCAGCGTGTCACAGGGCCAAGAGACCCAGTACTTC.